These 31 T cell receptor beta chains share one sample of origin, sequenced in a study of shared clonotypes between healthy human individuals. Sequenced by immunoSEQ multiplex PCR; TCRdb stores in-frame clones only, minus some. Here the sample spans 150,000 to 200,000 clones, approximately 62% being singletons. Material for sequencing was memory CD4+ T cells sorted from blood. Subset reported: CD45RA-negative fraction. The receptors come from a man aged 30 to 39 in good health.

The chain couples TRBV7-8 to TRBJ2-1; 9 bases are a match to TRBD2. Per germline, CDR1 SGHVS and CDR2 FQNEAQ. J lost 8 bases, V lost 6 bases, and 11 bases had no gene match. The length of the CDR3 is 15 residues. CDR3 in amino acids: CASSRRASGVDEQFF. CDR3 nucleotide sequence: TGTGCCAGCAGTCGGAGGGCTAGCGGGGTCGATGAGCAGTTCTTC.

This clone was observed once. The gene calls are TRBV28 and TRBJ1-2; 7 bases fit TRBD1. The CDR3 is made up of 13 amino acids. V lost 6 bases, J lost 8 bases, and 9 bases stayed unmatched. Germline CDR1 and CDR2: MDHEN and SYDVKM. The CDR3, as DNA: TGTGCCAGCAGAAAGACAGGGAAGGACGGCTACACCTTC. It is translated as CASRKTGKDGYTF.

The rearrangement links TRBV27 to TRBJ2-7; 7 nucleotides align to TRBD1. The CDR3 runs to 15 residues. Germline assignment: CDR1 MNHEY and CDR2 SMNVEV (reference sequence). The junction had 11 bases not matched to a gene; V was cut back by 6 bases and J by 3 bases. CDR3 sequence: CASRDDRAKNYEQYF. The CDR3 bases are TGTGCCAGCAGGGATGACAGGGCAAAAAACTACGAGCAGTACTTC.

In this sample, this clone turned up once. The chain uses TRBV2 and TRBJ1-3; D not certain. The CDR3 sequence is 13 residues long. The germline V gene has CDR1 SNHLY and CDR2 FYNNEI. Trimming left V 2 bases short and J 3 bases short, with 5 bases between. This chain's CDR3 is CASSETSGNTIYF. The CDR3, as DNA: TGTGCCAGCAGTGAAACAAGTGGAAACACCATATATTTT.

The chain uses TRBV29-1 and TRBJ1-4; the match to TRBD1 covers 8 bases. This CDR3 is 16 amino acids long. The germline V gene has CDR1 SQVTM and CDR2 ANQGSEA. In DNA form, the CDR3 reads TGCAGTGTCACCGGGACAGGATTTGCAACTAATGAAAAACTGTTTTTT. Translating it yields CSVTGTGFATNEKLFF.

This rearrangement joins TRBV5-6 to TRBJ2-5; D gene unclear. Germline V CDR1 and CDR2: SGHDT, YYEEEE. The CDR3 length is 12 residues. Trimming shortened V by 3 bases and J by 5 bases, and 8 bases separated the two germline ends. Here the CDR3 reads CASSSISETQYF. The CDR3 nucleotides read TGTGCCAGCAGCTCGATATCGGAGACCCAGTACTTC.

The chain is built from TRBV15 and TRBJ2-3; 9 bases are shared with TRBD2. Per the germline V gene, CDR1 is LNHNV and CDR2 is YYDKDF (reference sequence). Trimming took 0 bases from V and 5 from J; bases not matched to a gene: 9. CDR3 length equals 17 residues. CDR3: CATSRDIAGAGGDTQYF. CDR3 nucleotide sequence: TGTGCCACCAGCAGAGATATTGCGGGAGCGGGGGGAGATACGCAGTATTTT.

This clone was counted many times. The chain employs TRBV5-1 and TRBJ1-1, with 10 bases fitting TRBD1. The CDR3 consists of 14 residues. Trimming removed 5 bases from V and 2 bases from J; junction bases left unmatched: 3. The germline V gene has CDR1 SGHRS and CDR2 YFSETQ. This CDR3 reads CASRDRGFNTEAFF. As DNA, the CDR3 is TGCGCCAGCAGGGACAGGGGGTTTAACACTGAAGCTTTCTTT.

The rearrangement links TRBV10-2 to TRBJ1-2, with no clear D. Germline CDR1 reads WSHSY; CDR2 reads SAAADI. V lost 7 bases to trimming and J lost 7 bases, with 16 bases between them. The CDR3 is 13 amino acids. The DNA for the CDR3 is TGCGCCAGCACCGGCCCCACGGAAGGTGGCTACACCTTC. Its protein product is CASTGPTEGGYTF.

The V gene is TRBV5-8, the J gene TRBJ1-1; D unclear. CDR1 is SGHTS, CDR2 YDEGEE, per germline. CDR3 length equals 14 residues. With 4 bases removed from V and 1 base from J, the gap between germline ends came to 11 bases. CDR3 sequence reads: CASSVIVGNTEAFF. The CDR3 DNA follows: TGTGCCAGCAGCGTTATAGTAGGGAACACTGAAGCTTTCTTT.

This clone has just a few counts. This chain uses TRBV7-2 with TRBJ2-2, with D perhaps given as TRBD1 or TRBD2 (5 bases each). V lost 5 bases and J 8 bases, leaving 18 bases between the germline ends. From germline, CDR1 is SGHTA and CDR2 FQGNSA. The CDR3 runs to 15 residues. CDR3 sequence reads: CASSLLLGAKGELFF. Written as DNA, the CDR3 is TGTGCCAGCAGCCTTCTCCTCGGGGCAAAGGGGGAGCTGTTTTTT.

The chain joins TRBV5-1 to TRBJ2-6; tentatively, D is TRBD1 or TRBD2 (5 bases each). The CDR3 spans 17 residues. Germline CDR1 and CDR2: SGHRS and YFSETQ. The V gene lost 4 bases and the J gene lost 1 base, with 15 bases spanning the gap. The DNA for the CDR3 is TGCGCCAGCAGCCCGGGGACCTGGATATCTGGGGCCAACGTCCTGACTTTC. This translates into CASSPGTWISGANVLTF.

The chain combines TRBV5-1 with TRBJ1-4; D unresolved. CDR1 is SGHRS and CDR2 is YFSETQ in the germline V gene. CDR3 length: 16 amino acids. The V end lost 4 bases, the J end lost 3 bases, and 16 bases lay between the germline ends. CDR3 sequence reads: CASSPLGRAANEKLFF. CDR3 nucleotide sequence: TGCGCCAGCAGCCCGCTTGGCCGGGCGGCTAATGAAAAACTGTTTTTT.

The rearrangement uses TRBV10-1 and TRBJ2-3; TRBD2 agrees at 8 bases. V gave up 8 bases and J gave up 3 bases; unmatched junction bases: 16. The germline V gene encodes CDR1 WNHNN and CDR2 SYGVQD (reference sequence). This CDR3 has 17 residues. CDR3 nucleotide sequence: TGCGCCAGCCCTGAAACCCCCTCTAGCGGGTTGACAGATACGCAGTATTTT. Translated, it gives CASPETPSSGLTDTQYF.

The chain joins TRBV5-4 to TRBJ2-3, with TRBD2 matching over 10 bases. The CDR3 contains 15 residues. From germline, CDR1 is SGHNT and CDR2 YYREEE (reference sequence). Trimming took 4 bases from V and 7 from J; bases not matched to a gene: 9. CDR3 protein: CASSKLAGMPHTQYF. The CDR3 nucleotides are TGTGCCAGCAGCAAACTAGCGGGAATGCCCCATACGCAGTATTTT.

The rearrangement joins TRBV19 to TRBJ2-1; no clear D. Trimming took off 5 bases at V and 1 base at J, with 12 bases between the two ends. From germline, CDR1 is LNHDA and CDR2 SQIVND (reference sequence). The CDR3 totals 15 residues. The CDR3 bases are TGTGCCAGTAGTCCGACGGAAATTTCCTACAATGAGCAGTTCTTC. Translating gives CASSPTEISYNEQFF.

This chain connects TRBV2 to TRBJ2-2, with 7 bases matching TRBD1. Germline loops: CDR1 SNHLY, CDR2 FYNNEI. CDR3 length: 14 amino acids. The V and J ends lost 7 bases and 6 bases, in that order; junction bases with no gene match: 8. CDR3 sequence reads: CASTGTVLPGELFF. The CDR3 DNA reads TGTGCCAGCACCGGGACAGTTCTTCCCGGGGAGCTGTTTTTT. The full variable domain, completed using reference TRBV2 and TRBJ2-2, is EPEVTQTPSHQVTQMGQEVILRCVPISNHLYFYWYRQILGQKVEFLVSFYNNEISEKSEIFDDQFSVERPDGSNFTLKIRSTKLEDSAMYFCASTGTVLPGELFFGEGSRLTVL.

J is TRBJ2-2 and V is TRBV9; D may be TRBD1 (5 bases). Germline V gene lookup returns CDR1 SGDLS and CDR2 YYNGEE. Trimming pared 1 base from V and 0 bases from J, leaving 13 bases between. CDR3 size: 17 residues. The CDR3 loop reads CASSVTPGPPNTGELFF. CDR3 DNA sequence: TGTGCCAGCAGCGTAACACCAGGGCCTCCGAACACCGGGGAGCTGTTTTTT.

This clone was counted at least ten times. Within the sample, other DNA sequences also encode this same CDR3. This sequence joins TRBV4-1 and TRBJ1-2, with D hard to call. Germline lookup yields CDR1 MGHRA and CDR2 YSYEKL. The CDR3 has 11 amino acids. Trimming pared 0 bases from V and 7 bases from J, leaving 3 bases between. The CDR3 region has the DNA TGCGCCAGCAGCCAAGAGGGTGGCTACACCTTC. Protein sequence: CASSQEGGYTF.

The table lists this clone with a few counts. The rearrangement uses TRBV7-2 and TRBJ2-7, with D tentatively TRBD2 (5 bases). CDR3 length equals 14 residues. Germline CDR1 is SGHTA and CDR2 is FQGNSA. V lost 5 bases to trimming and J lost 3 bases, with 14 bases between them. This CDR3 is CASSPSRSLYEQYF. In nucleotides, the CDR3 is TGTGCCAGCAGCCCTAGCCGGAGCCTCTACGAGCAGTACTTC.

This chain connects TRBV9 to TRBJ2-3; 11 bases are shared with TRBD2. Trimming took 0 bases from V and 6 from J; bases not matched to a gene: 15. Germline V gene lookup returns CDR1 SGDLS and CDR2 YYNGEE. CDR3 size: 19 residues. The CDR3 region has the DNA TGTGCCAGCAGCGTAGCCCCATGGGTAGCGGGAGGGTATGAGGATACGCAGTATTTT. This encodes CASSVAPWVAGGYEDTQYF.

The gene calls are TRBV21-1 and TRBJ2-3. TRBV21-1 is deemed a pseudogene. This CDR3 has 21 residues. The CDR3, as DNA: TGTGCCAGCAGCAAAGAACCCATGTTAGGGGAGTCACCAACTAGCACAGATACGCAGTATTTT. Its translation is CASSKEPMLGESPTSTDTQYF.

This chain joins TRBV27 and TRBJ1-5; perhaps TRBD1 as D (5 bases). This CDR3 region has 14 residues. V shed 0 bases and J shed 4 bases, with 7 bases lying between them. Germline assignment: CDR1 MNHEY and CDR2 SMNVEV (reference sequence). The CDR3 DNA follows: TGTGCCAGCAGTTTATCGGGGGGGAATCAGCCCCAGCATTTT. Translating it yields CASSLSGGNQPQHF.

The chain has TRBV29-1 and TRBJ2-5; D gene unclear. The CDR3 is 12 amino acids. Germline loops: CDR1 SQVTM, CDR2 ANQGSEA. The CDR3 here is CNARGPQETQYF. The CDR3 DNA is TGCAACGCTAGAGGACCGCAAGAGACCCAGTACTTC.

The J gene is TRBJ2-5, the V gene TRBV5-5, with unresolved D. Germline lookup yields CDR1 SGHKS and CDR2 YYEKEE (reference sequence). The CDR3 extends over 14 amino acids. V shed 5 bases and J shed 1 base, with 12 bases lying between them. In nucleotides, the CDR3 is TGTGCCAGCAGTAGGACCCAGCGCCAAGAGACCCAGTACTTC. Translation: CASSRTQRQETQYF.

A note on this clone: It may be a read error: a sequence one base away is much more abundant. This CDR3 is also generated by other DNA sequences in the sample. V is TRBV6-6 and J is TRBJ2-2, with 8 bases matching TRBD2. The CDR3 loop spans 14 amino acids. CDR1 is MNHNY and CDR2 is SVGAGI in the germline V gene (reference sequence). In nucleotides, the CDR3 is TGTGCCAGCAGGCCGACTAGCGTCACCGGGGAGTTGTTTTTT. This translates into CASRPTSVTGELFF.

The chain links TRBV11-3 to TRBJ1-2; D not resolved. This CDR3 is built from 13 residues. CDR1 and CDR2 (germline): SGHNT, YENEEA. Trimming took off 4 bases at V and 3 bases at J, with 9 bases between the two ends. As DNA, the CDR3 is TGTGCCAGCAGCTCGAAGGGCTACTATGGCTACACCTTC. It encodes CASSSKGYYGYTF.

This chain joins TRBV4-1 and TRBJ1-4, with D unresolved. Trimming removed 0 bases at V and 6 bases at J, with 5 bases between. Per the germline V gene, CDR1 is MGHRA and CDR2 is YSYEKL. The CDR3 covers 13 residues. The CDR3 here is CASSQEWDEKLFF. The CDR3 bases are TGCGCCAGCAGCCAAGAATGGGATGAAAAACTGTTTTTT.

The V call is TRBV6-6, the J call TRBJ2-5; D is perhaps TRBD1 or TRBD2 (6 bases each). The CDR3 runs to 15 residues. Germline CDR1 reads MNHNY; CDR2 reads SVGAGI (reference sequence). The V gene lost 7 bases and the J gene lost 4 bases, with 19 bases spanning the gap. The CDR3 nucleotides are TGTGCCAGCATTCCAACCCCGGGGGCAGGAGAGACCCAGTACTTC. Its translation is CASIPTPGAGETQYF.

This chain connects TRBV11-3 to TRBJ2-5, with 11 bases identical to TRBD2. CDR1 is SGHNT and CDR2 is YENEEA in the germline V gene. This CDR3 is 15 amino acids long. V shed 4 bases and J 2 bases; nucleotides not matched to a gene: 3. The CDR3 protein is CASSYLAGGQETQYF. In DNA, the CDR3 is TGTGCCAGCAGCTATCTAGCGGGAGGACAAGAGACCCAGTACTTC.

The CDR3 region has the DNA TGTGCCTGGAGTCTGGGGGCCCTGAGTGAAAAACTGTTTTTT. Translation: CAWSLGALSEKLFF. The chain couples TRBV30 to TRBJ1-4, with D possibly matching TRBD1 (6 bases). This CDR3 has 14 residues. Germline values: CDR1 GTSNPN, CDR2 SVGIG (reference sequence). V was trimmed by 2 bases and J by 7 bases, leaving 14 bases between them.